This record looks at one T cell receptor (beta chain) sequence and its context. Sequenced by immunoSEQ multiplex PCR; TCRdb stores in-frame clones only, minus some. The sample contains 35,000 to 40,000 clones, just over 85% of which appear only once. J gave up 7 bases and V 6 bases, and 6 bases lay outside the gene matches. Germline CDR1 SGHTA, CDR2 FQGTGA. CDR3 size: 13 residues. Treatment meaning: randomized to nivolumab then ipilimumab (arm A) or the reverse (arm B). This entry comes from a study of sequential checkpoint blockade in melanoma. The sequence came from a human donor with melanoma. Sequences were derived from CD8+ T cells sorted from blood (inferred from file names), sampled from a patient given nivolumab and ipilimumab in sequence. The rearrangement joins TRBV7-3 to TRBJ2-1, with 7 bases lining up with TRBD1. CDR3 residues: CASSRDSPNEQFF. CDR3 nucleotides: TGTGCCAGCAGTCGGGACAGTCCGAATGAGCAGTTCTTC.